These 3 T cell receptor beta chains were sequenced from one sample in a study of vaccination and CD4 T cells after COVID-19. An Oncomine TCR Beta short-read assay was used to sequence the DNA from cultured CD4+ T cells. In TCRdb, the PCR reads were re-called with MiXCR into one record per CDR3 protein. The sample has roughly 23,000 distinct CDR3 sequences; roughly 68% are singletons. What these receptors recognize is not known. Treatment indicated: approximately 9-day PBMC culture with coronavirus spike peptide pools or control peptides (ViraFEST assay). The material was CD4+ T cells from blood, cultured in vitro, obtained after SARS-CoV-2 vaccination. These receptor sequences come from a human donor who received a COVID-19 vaccine.

This rearrangement joins TRBV7-8 to TRBJ1-2, with TRBD1 matching 8 bases. This CDR3 region has 16 residues. J lost 1 base, V lost 8 bases, and 12 bases had no gene match. Germline V gene sequence: CDR1 SGHVS, CDR2 FQNEAQ. The CDR3 protein is CASSSGGGSYNYGYTF. CDR3 nucleotides: TGTGCCAGCTCTTCAGGGGGCGGTAGCTATAACTATGGCTACACCTTC. Full variable domain (rest looked up from reference TRBV7-8 and TRBJ1-2): GAGVSQSPRYKVAKRGQDVALRCDPISGHVSLFWYQQALGQGPEFLTYFQNEAQLDKSGLPSDRFFAERPEGSVSTLKIQRTQQEDSAVYLCASSSGGGSYNYGYTFGSGTRLTVV.

V and J are TRBV30 and TRBJ2-5, with D unresolved. The ends were cut back, 1 base at V and 5 bases at J, with 8 bases in the middle. The CDR3 loop spans 12 amino acids. Germline values: CDR1 GTSNPN, CDR2 SVGIG (reference sequence). The chain's CDR3 is CAWSGSRETQYF. The CDR3 DNA follows: TGTGCCTGGAGTGGAAGTCGGGAGACCCAGTACTTC.

The chain combines TRBV25-1 with TRBJ1-6, with 7 bases that match TRBD1. V shed 3 bases and J 7 bases; nucleotides not matched to a gene: 12. Germline loops: CDR1 MGHDK, CDR2 SYGVNS. The CDR3 covers 17 residues. CDR3 amino acids: CASSDAGGLGVNSPLHF. The CDR3 DNA sequence: TGTGCCAGCAGTGATGCAGGGGGATTGGGAGTCAATTCACCCCTCCACTTT. Combining the CDR3 with reference TRBV25-1 and TRBJ1-6 gives the whole variable domain EADIYQTPRYLVIGTGKKITLECSQTMGHDKMYWYQQDPGMELHLIHYSYGVNSTEKGDLSSESTVSRIRTEHFPLTLESARPSHTSQYLCASSDAGGLGVNSPLHFGNGTRLTVT.